The entry below describes one T cell receptor (beta chain). What it binds is not known. The source of the sample is a study of cytomegalovirus exposure and HLA in healthy donors. Study-wide findings and caveats: Later, an analysis showed that TCR beta chains associated with HLA were more clonally expanded than others that were equally common. Relative to the roughly 640-donor mean, N-insertions were reportedly fewer in an Asian-associated ancestry cluster in a later analysis. Later analysis demonstrated an association between a missense DCLRE1C variant and TCR beta V- and J-gene trimming.

A multiplex PCR was run with 60 Vbeta primers and 13 Jbeta primers. Profiling relied on immunoSEQ multiplex PCR, and the TCRdb table lists in-frame clones only, not all of them. The table lists 130,000 or so clones. The length of the CDR3 is 14 residues. Germline V CDR1 and CDR2: LGHNA, YSLEER. Trimming shortened V by 3 bases and J by 8 bases, and 14 bases separated the two germline ends. Donors were ostensibly healthy at sampling, although undocumented immune exposures were probable. Sequenced material: PBMCs. The J gene is TRBJ2-1, the V gene TRBV4-3, with D perhaps matching TRBD2 (6 bases). This TCR came from a middle-aged woman in good health and CMV-seronegative. The DNA of the CDR3 is TGCGCCAGCAGCCAGAGGGACTCCTTAGATGAGCAGTTCTTC. Its translation is CASSQRDSLDEQFF.